Sequencing of this TCR beta chain was carried out in a study of T cell repertoires in cytomegalovirus infection. At the level of the study: CMV epitopes, recently identified HLA-C-restricted and well-studied HLA-B-restricted, were used. Indications of both CMV infection and matching HLA type were provided by public TCR beta signatures.

Germline lookup yields CDR1 SGDLS and CDR2 YYNGEE. CDR3 size: 15 residues. V lost 3 bases and J lost 4; bases outside the gene matches: 6. About this clonotype itself: The antigen is undetermined.

Regarding the study as a whole: HLA-C-restricted, CMV-specific TCR beta clonotypes were dominant ex vivo. Carriers of CMV and the relevant HLA type were discriminated by public TCR beta frequency.

TCRdb re-called the reads through MiXCR, storing one row per CDR3 protein. The sample records roughly 920,000 distinct CDR3 sequences, around 32% being singletons. The TCR was taken from a human donor in good health (CMV status not recorded). Some clones in this sample may be carry-over from other donors' samples. V is TRBV9 and J is TRBJ2-5; TRBD1 aligns across 10 bases. This sample comprised cultured CD8+ T cells from PBMCs, obtained from culture after CMV antigen stimulation. The CDR3 loop is CASSASTGGLETQYF. The CDR3 nucleotides are TGTGCCAGCAGCGCCTCGACAGGGGGCCTAGAGACCCAGTACTTC.